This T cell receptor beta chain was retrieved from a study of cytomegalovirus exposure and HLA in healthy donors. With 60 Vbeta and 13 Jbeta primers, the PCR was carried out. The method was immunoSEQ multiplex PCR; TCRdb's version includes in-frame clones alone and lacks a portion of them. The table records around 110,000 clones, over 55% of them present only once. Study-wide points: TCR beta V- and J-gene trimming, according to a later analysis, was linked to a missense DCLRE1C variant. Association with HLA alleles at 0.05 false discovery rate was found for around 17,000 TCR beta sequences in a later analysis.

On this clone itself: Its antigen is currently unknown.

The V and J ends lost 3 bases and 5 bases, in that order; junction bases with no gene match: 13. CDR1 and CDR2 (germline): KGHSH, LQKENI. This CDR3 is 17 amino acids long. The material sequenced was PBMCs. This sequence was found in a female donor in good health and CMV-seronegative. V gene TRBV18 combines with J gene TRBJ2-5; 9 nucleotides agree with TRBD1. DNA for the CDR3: TGTGCCAGCTCACCCTTGAGAACAGGGGGCAAAGGGGAGACCCAGTACTTC. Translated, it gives CASSPLRTGGKGETQYF.